The 5 T cell receptor beta chains below all came from one sample that was sequenced in a study of low-dose radiotherapy and immunotherapy resistance in tumors. Primers used for first-strand cDNA, a TRAV- and TRBV-specific set, covered both alpha and beta chains. PCR amplification of the TCRs was performed with Phusion for 20 PCR cycles, and it relied on a constant-region primer together with a V-primer adapter. TCRdb re-analysed the reads in MiXCR, keeping a single row per CDR3 protein. The profile shows about 84,000 distinct CDR3 sequences, around 17% of them singletons. Time point given: after trial treatment. Stated treatment: LDRT plus nivolumab, ipilimumab, low-dose cyclophosphamide and aspirin (RACIN trial). The source was PBMCs, collected after low-dose radiotherapy plus immunotherapy. These receptors were obtained from a male donor with prostate cancer.

CDR3 in DNA: TGTGCCAGCAGCCAAGATGCAGGGAGGGGCACTGAAGCTTTCTTT. It translates to CASSQDAGRGTEAFF. This chain uses TRBV3-1 with TRBJ1-1, with a tentative D call TRBD1 (5 bases). Trimming cost V 0 bases and J 4 bases, with 12 bases left between them. Germline lookup yields CDR1 LGHDT and CDR2 YNNKEL (reference sequence). This CDR3 is built from 15 residues.

As regards this clonotype: It may be a read error: a sequence one base away is much more abundant. This chain connects TRBV27 to TRBJ2-3, with D maybe TRBD2 (5 bases). The J call may be wrong; the DNA end is better matched by TRBJ2-1. The germline V gene has CDR1 MNHEY and CDR2 SMNVEV (reference sequence). The CDR3 has 16 amino acids. The CDR3 is CASSPLEGEGYNEQFF. In DNA, the CDR3 is TGTGCCAGCAGTCCCTTAGAGGGAGAGGGCTACAATGAGCAGTTCTTC.

This clonotype appeared a few times. The chain links TRBV28 to TRBJ2-3; D uncertain. The CDR3 covers 14 residues. Germline CDR1 and CDR2: MDHEN and SYDVKM. Trimming removed 6 bases from V and 0 bases from J, with 10 bases in between. Here the CDR3 DNA reads TGTGCCAGCAGCTTAACATTTAGCACAGATACGCAGTATTTT. This encodes CASSLTFSTDTQYF. Based on the CDR3 plus reference TRBV28 and TRBJ2-3, the full variable domain is DVKVTQSSRYLVKRTGEKVFLECVQDMDHENMFWYRQDPGLGLRLIYFSYDVKMKEKGDIPEGYSVSREKKERFSLILESASTNQTSMYLCASSLTFSTDTQYFGPGTRLTVL.

This clonotype was recorded many times. J is TRBJ2-5 and V is TRBV4-3; D is uncertain. This CDR3 is 11 amino acids long. V was trimmed by 3 bases and J by 5 bases, leaving 4 bases between them. Per germline, CDR1 LGHNA and CDR2 YSLEER. The CDR3 reads CASSHLETQYF. CDR3 DNA: TGCGCCAGCAGCCACTTGGAGACCCAGTACTTC.

Concerning this clonotype itself: A read error is possible here, since a much larger clone lies one base away. The chain has TRBV21-1 and TRBJ2-2. TRBV21-1 is reported as a pseudogene. CDR3 length equals 14 residues. In nucleotides, the CDR3 is TGTGCCAGCGGCCGATTAGGGAAGCCCGGGGAGCTGTTTTTT. This sequence encodes CASGRLGKPGELFF.